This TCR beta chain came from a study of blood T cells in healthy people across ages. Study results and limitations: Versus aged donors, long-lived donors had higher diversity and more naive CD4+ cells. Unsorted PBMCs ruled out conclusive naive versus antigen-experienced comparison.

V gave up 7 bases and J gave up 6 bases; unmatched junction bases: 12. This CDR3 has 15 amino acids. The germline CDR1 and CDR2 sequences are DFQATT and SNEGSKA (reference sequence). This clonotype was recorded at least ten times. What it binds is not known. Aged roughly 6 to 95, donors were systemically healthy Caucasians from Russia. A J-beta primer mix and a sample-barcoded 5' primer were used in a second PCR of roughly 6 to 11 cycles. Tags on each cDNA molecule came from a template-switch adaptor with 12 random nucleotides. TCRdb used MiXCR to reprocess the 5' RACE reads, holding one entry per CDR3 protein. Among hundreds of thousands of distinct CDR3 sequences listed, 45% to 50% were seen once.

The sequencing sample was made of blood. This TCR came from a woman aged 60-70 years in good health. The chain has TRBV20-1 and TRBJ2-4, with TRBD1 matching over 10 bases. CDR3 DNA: TGCAGTGGGGTAGGGCCGGGACAGGGGACAAACATTCAGTACTTC. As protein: CSGVGPGQGTNIQYF.